The sequence of this T cell receptor beta chain was determined in a study of T cells in Graves' hyperthyroidism and ophthalmopathy. This clonotype was seen once. Its antigen is not known. RNA transcripts provided the source from which TCR beta CDR3 regions were amplified. RT-PCR in the first round (using the HTBI primer set) targeted the TCR CDR3. TCRdb re-analysed the multiplex PCR reads in MiXCR, keeping a single row per CDR3 protein. The table shows more than 650,000 distinct CDR3 sequences, with approximately 15% occurring only once. Overall study findings and caveats: Model output signaled ophthalmopathy a median approximately 6 months ahead of onset.

This TCR was sampled from a woman under 30 with Graves' hyperthyroidism. The sample was blood.

In DNA, the CDR3 is TGCAGCGTTTGGGGCAGGCAAGAGACCCAGTACTTC. Protein: CSVWGRQETQYF. This chain joins TRBV29-1 and TRBJ2-5; D is possibly TRBD1 (5 bases). This CDR3 is built from 12 residues. Germline CDR1 and CDR2: SQVTM and ANQGSEA. The V gene lost 5 bases and the J gene lost 2 bases, with 9 bases spanning the gap.